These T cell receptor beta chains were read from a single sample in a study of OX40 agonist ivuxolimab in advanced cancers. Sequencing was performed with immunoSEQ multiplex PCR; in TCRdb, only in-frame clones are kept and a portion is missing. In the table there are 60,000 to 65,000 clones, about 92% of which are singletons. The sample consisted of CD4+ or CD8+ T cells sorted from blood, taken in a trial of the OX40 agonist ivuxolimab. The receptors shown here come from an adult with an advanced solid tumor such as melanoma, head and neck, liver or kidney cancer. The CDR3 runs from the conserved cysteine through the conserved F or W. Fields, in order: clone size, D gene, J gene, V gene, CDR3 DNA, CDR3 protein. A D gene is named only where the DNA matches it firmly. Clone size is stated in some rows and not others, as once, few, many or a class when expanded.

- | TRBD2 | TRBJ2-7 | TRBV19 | TGTGCCAGTAGTATTAGTAGCGGGCCCCCCTACGAGCAGTACTTC | CASSISSGPPYEQYF
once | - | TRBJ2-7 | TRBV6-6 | TGTGCCAGCAGTTCCCCCGGCGCGCAGTACTTC | CASSSPGAQYF
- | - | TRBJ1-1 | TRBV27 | TGTGCCAGCAGTTATCAGTCGATGGCTTTCTTT | CASSYQSMAFF
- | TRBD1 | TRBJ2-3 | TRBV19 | TGTGCCAGTGGGGGGACAGGGATCACAGATACGCAGTATTTT | CASGGTGITDTQYF
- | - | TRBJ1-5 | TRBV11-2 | TGTGCCAGCAGCTTAGGGCTGAATCAGCCCCAGCATTTT | CASSLGLNQPQHF
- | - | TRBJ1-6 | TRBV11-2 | TGTGCCAGCAGCCCTGGGGCCGAGGGTTTATCCCTCCACTTT | CASSPGAEGLSLHF
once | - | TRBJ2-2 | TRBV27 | TGTGCCACCCGACAGCTTATACTCGGGGAGCTGTTTTTT | CATRQLILGELFF
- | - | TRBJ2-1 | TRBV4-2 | TGTGCCAGCAGCCAAGCGGGATCTTACAATGAGCAGTTCTTC | CASSQAGSYNEQFF
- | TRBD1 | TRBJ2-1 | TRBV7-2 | TGTGCCAGCAGCCCCAGTTCGGGACAGGGGGGGCCCCATGAGCAGTTCTTC | CASSPSSGQGGPHEQFF
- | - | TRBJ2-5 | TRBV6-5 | TGTGCCAGCAGACTACTTCTGGGAGCAGAGACCCAGTACTTC | CASRLLLGAETQYF
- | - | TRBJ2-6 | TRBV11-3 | TGTGCCAGCAGCTTAGATCAGGATTCTGGGGCCAACGTCCTGACTTTC | CASSLDQDSGANVLTF
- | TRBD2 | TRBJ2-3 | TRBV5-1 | TGCGCCAGCAGCTTCTACGGGACTAGCGGGAGTATCGGCACAGATACGCAGTATTTT | CASSFYGTSGSIGTDTQYF
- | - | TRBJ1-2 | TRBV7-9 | TGTGCCAGCAGCTTACTCACCTTGCGGGGTGGCTACACCTTC | CASSLLTLRGGYTF
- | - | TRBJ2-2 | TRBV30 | TGTGCCTTATTAACCGGGGAGCTGTTTTTT | CALLTGELFF
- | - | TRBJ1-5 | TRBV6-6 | TGTGCCAGCAGAAAAGACAGGAGCAATCAGCCCCAGCATTTT | CASRKDRSNQPQHF
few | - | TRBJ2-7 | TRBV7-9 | TGTGCCAGCAGCTCCCGCTTCGCCGAGCAGTACTTC | CASSSRFAEQYF
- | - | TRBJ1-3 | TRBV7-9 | TGTGCCAGCTCATGGAGGGATGGAAACACCATATATTTT | CASSWRDGNTIYF
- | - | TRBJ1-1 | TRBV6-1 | TGTGCCAGCAGACGGACGGACGAAGCTTTCTTT | CASRRTDEAFF
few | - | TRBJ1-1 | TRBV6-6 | TGTGCCAGCACCTTGGACGGGAAGAACACTGAAGCTTTCTTT | CASTLDGKNTEAFF
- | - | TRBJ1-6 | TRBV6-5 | TGTGCCATCCGAGTCCCGAGCTCCTATAATTCACCCCTCCACTTT | CAIRVPSSYNSPLHF